This T cell receptor beta chain originates from a study of cytomegalovirus exposure and HLA in healthy donors (dated by TCRdb to 2015 to 2018). With regard to the full study: In an earlier analysis of approximately 640 of the donors, about 260 Gb of sequence data and approximately 100 million unique TCR beta sequences from roughly 180 million T cells were reported. Donor age, sex, ethnicity and CMV serostatus were compiled alongside the repertoire data. Every discovery cohort repertoire had been produced on one sequencing platform. Rather than using new phenotypic data, the later analysis identified candidate immune exposures from TCR beta sequences and from how often those sequences occurred across donors. The aim of the study was to test whether cataloging public T cell receptors could identify signatures of past pathogen exposure. To decide whether each TCR beta V gene segment behaved as functional or pseudogenic, an earlier analysis of 587 of the donors relied on high-throughput TCR beta sequencing. Five DR-DQ haplotypes were treated as single units for association and clustering because of strong linkage in the cohort. Class I and class II HLA loci were covered by the typing at four-digit resolution. The number of donors typed differed by locus, with roughly 620-630 for A, B, C, DRB1 and DQB1, more than 500 for DQA1, 600 to 610 for DPA1, and 472 for DPB1. An early release covering roughly 640 HLA-typed donors comprised around 300 gigabases of sequencing data and about 90 million unique TCR sequences. The study profiled the T cell repertoires of 500 to 800 subjects by immunosequencing and related them to cytomegalovirus serostatus. On average, around 230,000 unique TCR beta nucleotide sequences were sequenced per donor among about 400 genotyped donors of the cohort, with roughly 18% of those sequences being non-productive. Along with the roughly 610-subject first cohort, a separate validation cohort of over 90 different subjects was used. The genetic ancestry cluster associated with self-reported Caucasian donors included about 84% of the roughly 360 genotyped donors. A later analysis re-examined previously published TCR beta repertoires from around 670 donors and added high-resolution HLA genotyping to investigate patterns of TCR occurrence. Genome-wide SNP genotypes for about 65% of the 666 donors were used in a later genetic analysis, which treated that subset as a discovery cohort. To predict cytomegalovirus infection status, the study combined high-throughput TCR immunosequencing, statistical association of individual TCRs with disease status, and machine learning.

The cohort comprised fewer than 700 healthy bone marrow donors. All cohort members were sampled while nominally healthy, although unrecorded immune exposures were likely present. CMV serostatus was positive for about 300 and negative for about half of the roughly 700 cohort members, and was not recorded for this donor. Each donor provided a peripheral blood sample, and peripheral blood mononuclear cells were used for TCR beta sequencing. Genomic DNA was extracted from the blood cell samples with the Qiagen DNeasy Blood Extraction Kit. The germline V end is reduced by 6 bases and the J end by 7 bases; junction bases left unmatched: 5. The cysteine opens and the phenylalanine closes a CDR3 of 13 amino acids. The only DNA kept is the CDR3, 39 bases in frame from the first base. Based on the germline V gene (reference sequence), the CDR1 and CDR2 sequences are SGHNT and YYREEE. Library preparation employed the immunoSEQ multiplex PCR assay. For the multiplex PCR, a mixture combining 60 forward primers for TCR Vbeta segments and 13 reverse primers for TCR Jbeta segments was used. The CDR3 region of rearranged TCR beta genes was amplified from genomic DNA with a multiplex PCR assay. The Illumina HiSeq System was used to sequence the amplified TCR beta libraries as 87-base-pair reads. The authors' analysis ran thus. A later analysis tallied tens of millions of unique TCR beta chains across the 666 repertoires, and some 12 million of those chains were shared by two or more donors. A nearest-neighbor algorithm error-corrected the raw reads and collapsed the reads into unique sequences, merging closely related sequences to remove PCR and sequencing errors. CDR3 sequences were aligned to IMGT reference sequences to assign V, D and J gene segments. For a sequence to be retained, a match of at least six nucleotides to both a V gene segment and a J gene segment was required. A rearrangement was called productive if the CDR3 had no stop codons and remained in frame with V and J, and every other rearrangement was called non-productive. CDR3 was defined by IMGT convention, running from the second conserved V-encoded cysteine to the conserved J-encoded phenylalanine. The earlier analysis of 450 to 750 of the donors excluded any sequence lacking an unambiguous match to a single V gene segment. An earlier analysis of fewer than 750 of the donors classified V segments as functional when productive rearrangements were above 56.7% and as segregating when the standard deviation between donors was above 5%. A statistical classification framework was developed to diagnose cytomegalovirus status using the catalog of TCR beta chain sequences. In a later analysis, V and J genes were assigned by comparing TCR nucleotide sequences against IMGT/GENE-DB human TR gene sequences. Using the TCRdist pipeline, a later analysis assigned CDR3 sequences along with most-parsimonious VDJ recombination scenarios. A later analysis defined each TCR beta chain by its CDR3 amino acid sequence plus V-gene family, and excluded reads lacking a unique V-gene family. A later analysis removed over 500 highly shared, low-generation-probability nucleotide sequences to deal with suspected cross-contamination and a sequencing artifact. In a later analysis, a clonal expansion index was calculated for each public chain from normalized within-repertoire ranks of inferred template counts. Generation probabilities in a later analysis came from a VDJ recombination model fitted to out-of-frame rearrangements, and those results were checked against IGoR. A later analysis scored TCR-TCR, TCR-HLA and TCR-CMV co-occurrence with hypergeometric tests, applying a repertoire-size bias correction to TCR pairs. To estimate false discovery rates, a later analysis permuted the HLA or CMV assignments 20 times. In a later analysis, co-occurring TCRs were grouped with DBSCAN, and TCRdist sequence similarity was added when clustering was performed within HLA-allele-positive subsets. Repertoires with fewer than 30,000 or more than 120,000 public chains were left out of co-occurrence clustering, as were about 5 repertoires with anomalous nucleotide sharing. The source is immuneACCESS, and TCRdb retained only in-frame sequences with V and J called. Part of the clones is not carried over; for the studies checked, unresolved V genes explain less than half of this, and the remainder is unexplained. The V and J calls and clone size were taken over from that table, and D and trimming were inferred from the DNA. This sample lists just over 95,000 clones; more than 60% were detected once. Of the sample, 7.5% to 9.5% falls within the top ten clones.

In its sample, this clone was seen a few times. Its specific antigen is unknown. No base qualities exist here, and no much larger clone lies one base off it. Here is what the overall study found, with its caveats: A later analysis found that HLA-associated TCR beta chains were more clonally expanded and had lower generation probabilities than equally common non-associated chains. Strong co-occurrence of HLA alleles, especially DR and DQ, made assigning TCR associations to individual alleles difficult. A total of fewer than 200 TCR beta chains were listed by the study as associated with cytomegalovirus. The cohort was sequenced for TCR beta chains only, and without alpha or paired-chain data the features that could be detected were limited. A further reported finding was that TCR beta sequences accurately predicted the HLA-A and HLA-B alleles for most subjects in the first cohort. In an earlier analysis of several hundred of the donors, most TCR beta V segments were observed in productive rearrangements about 87% or about 30% of the time, broadly matching IMGT annotations. Across donors, most TCR sequences were observed very rarely, whereas some public TCRs were present in many individuals. The authors suggested that the approach could potentially be generalized to other disease states and immunological phenotypes. In vitro tests confirmed that a few of the cytomegalovirus-associated TCR beta chains recognize cytomegalovirus antigens. The presence/absence analyses assumed that sequencing depth was roughly uniform across donors, and that assumption may not be true. Because some donors lacked HLA typing at each locus, the association tests relied only on the typed subset. According to a later genetic analysis, donors in an Asian-associated ancestry cluster had fewer N-insertions in productive TCRs than the approximately 630-donor mean. At a false discovery rate of 0.05, a later analysis linked 16,951 TCR beta sequences to specific HLA alleles. The sequencing pipeline was judged likely to have produced a cluster of highly shared sequence variants as a technical artifact. In both the original and validation cohorts, the classifier was reported to diagnose cytomegalovirus status with high specificity and sensitivity. According to a later analysis, parvovirus B19, influenza, CMV and Epstein-Barr virus appeared linked to several top co-occurrence clusters. V-gene and J-gene trimming of TCR beta chains was associated with a missense DCLRE1C variant in a later genetic analysis, and the association was replicated in an independent cohort. According to a later analysis, TCR association rates differed among HLA loci, with DRB1 alleles showing the most associated TCRs and HLA-C alleles showing the fewest. Because counts were too low, about 15 rarely observed V segments, including chromosome 9 orphons, were left out of the earlier analysis of about 500 of the donors. Correlated functional status among segregating V segments might be attributable to linkage disequilibrium, but an unknown experimental factor could not be ruled out. The only immune exposure information available for the cohort was CMV serostatus. Most CMV-associated TCR beta chains appeared to be HLA-restricted in a later analysis, and the HLA associations seemed to be driven largely by CMV exposure. Because the 87-base-pair reads could not distinguish some IMGT-functional V segments, including TRBV6-2 and TRBV6-3, those segments were excluded.

The sequence was collected from a human donor in good health. This chain is built from TRBV5-4 and TRBJ1-2; TRBD1 aligns with 11 central bases. Sequencing was carried out using PBMCs. The nucleotide sequence reads as follows: TGTGCCAGCAACCCGGGACAGGGGGTTGGCTACACCTTC. Translation gives CASNPGQGVGYTF.